The 24 T cell receptor beta chains below come from one sample, sequenced in a study of beta chain features in type 1 diabetes. The entirety of the isolated RNA underwent reverse transcription, so expressed TCRB transcripts were sequenced. Data came from immunoSEQ multiplex PCR; TCRdb stores just in-frame clones and leaves some out. Of 350,000 to 450,000 clones in the sample, roughly 13% are singletons; the top ten hold around 0.035%. The source material was naive CD4+ T cells from blood. These receptors were collected from a young man in good health.

The rearrangement joins TRBV10-1 to TRBJ1-1; D perhaps matches TRBD1 (5 bases). The CDR3 is 13 residues long. V lost 5 bases and J 3 bases, leaving 10 bases between the germline ends. Germline V gene data show CDR1 as WNHNN and CDR2 as SYGVQD (reference sequence). The CDR3 sequence is CASSPQGYTEAFF. CDR3 coding DNA: TGCGCCAGCAGTCCTCAGGGTTACACTGAAGCTTTCTTT.

A few counts support this clone. The chain recombines TRBV5-4 with TRBJ2-1; TRBD1 matches 10 bases. The V gene end was trimmed by 3 bases and the J gene end by 9 bases; junction bases not matched to a gene: 12. The CDR3 contains 16 residues. Germline V CDR1 and CDR2: SGHNT, YYREEE (reference sequence). The CDR3 here is CASSSGPPDRGSEQFF. CDR3 nucleotide sequence: TGTGCCAGCAGCTCCGGTCCCCCGGACAGGGGGAGTGAGCAGTTCTTC.

This clone was counted a few times. The rearrangement links TRBV7-6 to TRBJ2-3, with 10 nucleotides matching TRBD2. J lost 1 base, V lost 5 bases, and 6 bases had no gene match. The CDR3 extends over 16 amino acids. Looked up from germline, CDR1 is SGHVS and CDR2 is FNYEAQ. This CDR3 reads CASSVLAGDRTDTQYF. In DNA, the CDR3 is TGTGCCAGCAGCGTTCTAGCGGGAGATCGCACAGATACGCAGTATTTT.

The table lists this clone with a few counts. This specimen includes other DNA sequences encoding the same CDR3. This sequence joins TRBV7-2 and TRBJ2-1; 7 nucleotides agree with TRBD2. From germline, CDR1 is SGHTA and CDR2 FQGNSA. With V trimmed by 2 bases and J by 8 bases, 0 bases remained unmatched. CDR3 length: 12 amino acids. CDR3 bases: TGTGCCAGCAGCTTACGGGGGGATGAGCAGTTCTTC. It is translated as CASSLRGDEQFF.

This clone was detected a few times. V gene TRBV7-2 combines with J gene TRBJ1-6; tentatively, D is TRBD1 (5 bases). The CDR3 loop spans 15 amino acids. V was pared by 8 bases and J by 5 bases, with 16 bases between. The germline gives CDR1 SGHTA, CDR2 FQGNSA. The CDR3 protein is CASDPTGIDNSPLHF. For the CDR3, the DNA is TGTGCCAGCGATCCAACAGGAATCGATAATTCACCCCTCCACTTT.

The CDR3 DNA sequence: TGTGCCAGCAGCTTAGTGGCACTACTGAACACTGAAGCTTTCTTT. Protein product: CASSLVALLNTEAFF. The rearrangement joins TRBV7-2 to TRBJ1-1; D ambiguous. The V end was cut by 1 base, the J end by 0 bases, with 9 bases between. Germline CDR1 reads SGHTA; CDR2 reads FQGNSA. The CDR3 totals 15 residues.

The chain recombines TRBV30 with TRBJ2-5; no reliable D call. The germline V and J ends were trimmed by 1 base and 0 bases, with 6 bases remaining between them. The CDR3 contains 13 residues. Germline V gene lookup returns CDR1 GTSNPN and CDR2 SVGIG (reference sequence). CDR3 sequence: CAWSGSDQETQYF. In DNA form, the CDR3 reads TGTGCCTGGAGTGGCTCCGACCAAGAGACCCAGTACTTC.

The table lists this clone with a few counts. The chain is built from TRBV6-5 and TRBJ2-3; D possibly corresponds to TRBD2 (7 bases). There are 14 residues in the CDR3. The germline CDR1 and CDR2 sequences are MNHEY and SVGAGI. V dropped 8 bases and J dropped 0 bases, with 12 bases sitting between them. Here the CDR3 DNA reads TGTGCCAGCTGCGCGGGGGCTAGCACAGATACGCAGTATTTT. It translates to CASCAGASTDTQYF.

This clone was observed many times. V and J are TRBV30 and TRBJ2-5; 7 bases line up with TRBD2. Germline loops: CDR1 GTSNPN, CDR2 SVGIG (reference sequence). This CDR3 has 12 residues. Trimming cost V 6 bases and J 2 bases; bases outside gene matches: 3. The CDR3 sequence is CACRGGQETQYF. The CDR3 DNA reads as TGTGCCTGCCGCGGGGGTCAAGAGACCCAGTACTTC.

The chain uses TRBV30 and TRBJ1-4, with 7 bases aligning to TRBD1. The germline V gene has CDR1 GTSNPN and CDR2 SVGIG (reference sequence). The CDR3 spans 13 residues. Trimming cost V 8 bases and J 0 bases; bases outside gene matches: 3. The CDR3, as DNA: TGTGCCGGGACAGAGACAACTAATGAAAAACTGTTTTTT. Its translation: CAGTETTNEKLFF.

The V call is TRBV19, the J call TRBJ2-2; weak D call: TRBD1 (5 bases). Trimming removed 2 bases at V and 6 bases at J, with 13 bases between. Germline lookup yields CDR1 LNHDA and CDR2 SQIVND (reference sequence). The CDR3 is 15 amino acids. The CDR3 DNA is TGTGCCAGTAGTATAATCCCCAGGGTATCCGGGGAGCTGTTTTTT. Protein product: CASSIIPRVSGELFF.

This clone was seen just once. V gene TRBV7-2 combines with J gene TRBJ1-1; D gene uncertain. This CDR3 is built from 15 residues. V shed 1 base and J shed 8 bases, with 17 bases lying between them. Germline V gene sequence: CDR1 SGHTA, CDR2 FQGNSA. The CDR3 sequence is CASSLVEVGGHEAFF. The CDR3 coding sequence is TGTGCCAGCAGCTTAGTCGAGGTCGGAGGTCACGAAGCTTTCTTT.

This chain connects TRBV9 to TRBJ1-2, with 9 bases fitting TRBD1. Per germline, CDR1 SGDLS and CDR2 YYNGEE. Losses at the gene ends were 3 bases for V and 8 bases for J; bases not matched to a gene: 5. The CDR3 runs to 13 residues. CDR3 DNA sequence: TGTGCCAGCAGCGACGGACAGGGGAAGGGCTACACCTTC. Encoded protein: CASSDGQGKGYTF. Combining the CDR3 with reference TRBV9 and TRBJ1-2 gives the whole variable domain DSGVTQTPKHLITATGQRVTLRCSPRSGDLSVYWYQQSLDQGLQFLIQYYNGEERAKGNILERFSAQQFPDLHSELNLSSLELGDSALYFCASSDGQGKGYTFGSGTRLTVV.

This clone was detected a few times. The chain employs TRBV7-8 and TRBJ2-7, with D perhaps TRBD1 (6 bases). This CDR3 region has 12 residues. Trimming removed 1 base from V and 6 bases from J, with 7 bases in between. Germline CDR1 SGHVS, CDR2 FQNEAQ. The CDR3 region is CASSLDRVEQYV. CDR3 bases: TGTGCCAGCAGCTTAGACAGGGTCGAGCAGTACGTC.

The CDR3 bases are TGTGCCAGCAGTGAAGATGGGCCGCGATGGGACGAGCAGTACTTC. Its translation: CASSEDGPRWDEQYF. The chain employs TRBV6-1 and TRBJ2-7; D ambiguous. Germline CDR1 reads MNHNS; CDR2 reads SASEGT. The V end lost 1 base, the J end lost 5 bases, and 15 bases lay between the germline ends. This CDR3 has 15 amino acids.

This clone was seen more than once but under ten times. The chain employs TRBV5-4 and TRBJ2-7; tentatively, D is TRBD1 or TRBD2 (7 bases each). Germline loops: CDR1 SGHNT, CDR2 YYREEE (reference sequence). Trimming removed 5 bases at V and 2 bases at J, with 17 bases between. The CDR3 is made up of 15 amino acids. The CDR3: CASSSRGGTPYEQYF. The CDR3 coding sequence is TGTGCCAGCAGTTCCAGGGGGGGGACCCCCTACGAGCAGTACTTC.

This clone was detected only a few times. The chain couples TRBV30 to TRBJ1-2; no definite D call. This CDR3 comprises 14 residues. Germline V gives CDR1 GTSNPN, CDR2 SVGIG (reference sequence). V shed 4 bases and J shed 2 bases, with 14 bases lying between them. CDR3 coding DNA: TGTGCCTGGAATCCCTGGGGAGTGAACTATGGCTACACCTTC. Protein: CAWNPWGVNYGYTF.

This clone has more than one count but fewer than ten. The rearrangement joins TRBV19 to TRBJ2-3, with 9 nucleotides matching TRBD2. The CDR3 is 15 amino acids. The junction had 6 bases not matched to a gene; V was cut back by 1 base and J by 7 bases. Germline CDR1 is LNHDA and CDR2 is SQIVND (reference sequence). As DNA, the CDR3 is TGTGCCAGTAGTATAGCGGGACTAGCCCTGAATACGCAGTATTTT. This translates into CASSIAGLALNTQYF.

This clone was seen a few times. The gene calls are TRBV19 and TRBJ2-2; TRBD1 agrees at 7 bases. CDR1 and CDR2 from the germline V gene are LNHDA and SQIVND (reference sequence). Trimming removed 6 bases from V and 4 bases from J; junction bases left unmatched: 5. The CDR3 sequence is 14 residues long. The CDR3 sequence: CASSMGQTTGELFF. In DNA form, the CDR3 reads TGTGCCAGTAGCATGGGACAGACCACCGGGGAGCTGTTTTTT.

This chain connects TRBV2 to TRBJ2-7; weak D call: TRBD2 (7 bases). The CDR3 runs to 14 residues. The V end was cut by 4 bases, the J end by 3 bases, with 13 bases between. The germline CDR1 and CDR2 sequences are SNHLY and FYNNEI. CDR3 in amino acids: CASSVTAGHYEQYV. The DNA of the CDR3 is TGTGCCAGCAGTGTAACAGCGGGACACTACGAGCAGTACGTC.

This sequence joins TRBV5-6 and TRBJ2-1, with D perhaps matching TRBD1 (5 bases). Deletions cut 5 bases from V and 4 bases from J, with 13 bases between. Looked up from germline, CDR1 is SGHDT and CDR2 is YYEEEE. This CDR3 is built from 14 residues. The CDR3 protein is CASRSDRSYNEQFF. In DNA form, the CDR3 reads TGTGCCAGCAGAAGTGACAGATCATACAATGAGCAGTTCTTC.

The chain couples TRBV29-1 to TRBJ2-7; D gene uncertain. This CDR3 contains 11 residues. Per germline, CDR1 SQVTM and CDR2 ANQGSEA. V was shortened by 4 bases and J by 6 bases, with 10 bases between the two germline ends. The CDR3 spells CSVAVGSEQYF. The DNA of the CDR3 is TGCAGCGTTGCGGTGGGGTCCGAGCAGTACTTC.

CDR3 loop: CASSQDLGPGLTYNEQFF. The DNA of the CDR3 is TGTGCCAGCAGCCAAGATTTGGGTCCGGGGCTGACCTACAATGAGCAGTTCTTC. The J gene is TRBJ2-1, the V gene TRBV4-2; either TRBD1 or TRBD2 may supply D (5 bases each). Germline assignment: CDR1 LGHNA and CDR2 YNFKEQ. Trimming cost V 0 bases and J 2 bases, with 17 bases left between them. The CDR3 is 18 amino acids.

This chain uses TRBV13 with TRBJ1-5; TRBD1 is a possible D gene (5 bases). Trimming shortened V by 1 base and J by 7 bases, and 8 bases separated the two germline ends. The CDR3 sequence is 13 residues long. Germline assignment: CDR1 PRHDT and CDR2 FYEKMQ (reference sequence). The CDR3 sequence: CASSLAGSQPQHF. CDR3 sequence (DNA): TGTGCCAGCAGCTTAGCAGGGTCCCAGCCCCAGCATTTT.